This T cell receptor (beta chain) stems from a study of response to subunit inactivated influenza vaccine. Germline V gene lookup returns CDR1 SNHLY and CDR2 FYNNEI. This CDR3 comprises 15 residues. The J segment lost 0 bases and the V segment lost 6 bases, leaving 3 bases of the junction unmatched. TCRdb used MiXCR to reprocess the RT-PCR reads, holding one entry per CDR3 protein. The sample lists over 300,000 distinct CDR3 sequences, 20% to 25% occurring once. This clonotype was seen a handful of times. The antigen is unknown. General observations from the study: Authors suggested seasonal influenza vaccinations each recruit few new T cells.

The receptor was isolated from a man between 50 and 75 years old who received an inactivated influenza vaccine. The genes are TRBV2 and TRBJ2-7; 12 bases are a match to TRBD2. The sequencing used PBMCs from blood, collected around 22 months after vaccination. CDR3: CASRPGLAGSYEQYF. Written as DNA, the CDR3 is TGTGCCAGCAGGCCGGGACTAGCGGGCTCCTACGAGCAGTACTTC.